This TCR beta chain was observed in a study of beta chain features in type 1 diabetes. Expressed TCRB transcripts were sequenced, since all the RNA that had been isolated was reverse transcribed. The assay was immunoSEQ multiplex PCR, and TCRdb's table has in-frame clones only and misses some. The sample yields 400,000 to 500,000 clones, around 14% seen once. Germline V gene data show CDR1 as LNHDA and CDR2 as SQIVND (reference sequence). The CDR3 is made up of 15 amino acids. J lost 5 bases, V lost 5 bases, and 9 bases had no gene match. One heparinised blood draw, averaging approximately 0.11 L, came from each donor. Sorting of CD4+ naive, central memory, regulatory and stem cell-like memory cells was performed via CD45RO/CCR7/CD25/CD127/CD95/CD27.

The sequence came from a young man in good health. Input material: naive CD4+ T cells from blood. The chain carries TRBV19 and TRBJ2-1; 7 positions match TRBD2. The CDR3 nucleotides are TGTGCCAGTAGTCCCAGCGGGGTAAGAAACAATGAGCAGTTCTTC. This codes for CASSPSGVRNNEQFF.